One and the same sample provided the 25 T cell receptor beta chains below, sequenced in a study of blood T cell repertoires in COVID-19. Only in-frame clones appear in the TCRdb table, and some are missing; sequencing was by immunoSEQ multiplex PCR. The sample carries around 310,000 clones, approximately 88% recorded once. Material for sequencing was peripheral blood. The receptors originated from a woman in her fifties or sixties with active or convalescent COVID-19.

The chain employs TRBV6-1 and TRBJ1-6, with D possibly being TRBD1 (5 bases). This CDR3 is built from 16 residues. Per the germline V gene, CDR1 is MNHNS and CDR2 is SASEGT. V was pared by 3 bases and J by 0 bases, with 9 bases between. CDR3 in DNA: TGTGCCAGCAGTGAGGACATAAGCTCCTATAATTCACCCCTCCACTTT. It specifies CASSEDISSYNSPLHF.

V is TRBV7-3 and J is TRBJ2-3, with TRBD1 matching over 9 bases. This CDR3 is built from 14 residues. Per germline, CDR1 SGHTA and CDR2 FQGTGA. The J segment lost 3 bases and the V segment lost 8 bases, leaving 6 bases of the junction unmatched. The CDR3 region is CASAYRGLTDTQYF. In nucleotides, the CDR3 is TGTGCCAGCGCTTACAGGGGGCTGACAGATACGCAGTATTTT.

V usage is TRBV2 and J usage is TRBJ2-1; the D gene is possibly TRBD1 (6 bases). The CDR3 length is 17 residues. In germline, CDR1 is SNHLY, CDR2 FYNNEI. V gave up 3 bases and J gave up 0 bases, with 15 bases separating them. CDR3 loop: CASSEPRTESSYNEQFF. The CDR3 DNA reads as TGTGCCAGCAGTGAGCCGAGGACAGAGAGCTCCTACAATGAGCAGTTCTTC.

This clone was recorded once. J is TRBJ2-5 and V is TRBV7-6; no reliable D call. The CDR3 covers 12 residues. CDR1 is SGHVS and CDR2 is FNYEAQ in the germline V gene. The germline V and J ends were trimmed by 2 bases and 5 bases, with 6 bases remaining between them. In DNA form, the CDR3 reads TGTGCCAGCAGCTTATTAGTGGAGACCCAGTACTTC. Residues: CASSLLVETQYF.

V and J are TRBV4-3 and TRBJ2-1; 11 nucleotides line up with TRBD2. V shed 0 bases and J 1 base; nucleotides not matched to a gene: 5. This CDR3 comprises 18 residues. CDR1 is LGHNA, CDR2 YSLEER, per germline. CDR3 in amino acids: CASSQDYPSGRSYNEQFF. CDR3 bases: TGCGCCAGCAGCCAAGACTACCCTAGCGGGAGGTCCTACAATGAGCAGTTCTTC.

This sequence joins TRBV18 and TRBJ1-6; possibly TRBD1 for D (5 bases). Germline V gene sequence: CDR1 KGHSH, CDR2 LQKENI. Trimming shortened V by 3 bases and J by 10 bases, and 10 bases separated the two germline ends. This CDR3 region has 13 residues. CDR3 sequence: CASSPGGASPLHF. In nucleotides, the CDR3 is TGTGCCAGCTCACCGGGAGGGGCCTCACCCCTCCACTTT.

This chain uses TRBV7-9 with TRBJ1-1; TRBD1 agrees at 7 bases. Trimming at V came to 1 base and at J to 5 bases, leaving 4 bases not matched to a gene. Germline CDR1 reads SEHNR; CDR2 reads FQNEAQ (reference sequence). CDR3 length: 14 amino acids. Here the CDR3 reads CASSLETGWTEAFF. CDR3 coding DNA: TGTGCCAGCAGCTTAGAGACAGGGTGGACTGAAGCTTTCTTT.

The chain has TRBV18 and TRBJ2-1; 8 bases fit TRBD2. Trimming at V came to 3 bases and at J to 6 bases, leaving 4 bases not matched to a gene. Germline values: CDR1 KGHSH, CDR2 LQKENI. This CDR3 is 14 amino acids long. The CDR3 region has the DNA TGTGCCAGCTCACCTGGACTAGCCATCAATGAGCAGTTCTTC. Its translation is CASSPGLAINEQFF. The complete variable domain, with remaining parts taken from reference TRBV18 and TRBJ2-1, reads NAGVMQNPRHLVRRRGQEARLRCSPMKGHSHVYWYRQLPEEGLKFMVYLQKENIIDESGMPKERFSAEFPKEGPSILRIQQVVRGDSAAYFCASSPGLAINEQFFGPGTRLTVL.

V usage is TRBV2 and J usage is TRBJ1-5; 7 bases map to TRBD1. V lost 5 bases, J lost 3 bases, and 4 bases stayed unmatched. The CDR3 is made up of 14 amino acids. Germline V gene data show CDR1 as SNHLY and CDR2 as FYNNEI. In DNA, the CDR3 is TGTGCCAGCAGTAAAGACAGGGCCAATCAGCCCCAGCATTTT. Amino acid sequence: CASSKDRANQPQHF.

This chain links TRBV6-2 or TRBV6-3 with TRBJ1-6, with no clear D. The germline CDR1 and CDR2 sequences are MNHEY and SVGEGT. This CDR3 region has 14 residues. V gave up 3 bases and J gave up 6 bases, with 9 bases separating them. CDR3 in DNA: TGTGCCAGCAGTTATAGCACCAGTAATTCACCCCTCCACTTT. Protein sequence: CASSYSTSNSPLHF.

The chain carries TRBV7-9 and TRBJ2-3; the D gene is possibly TRBD1 (5 bases). In germline, CDR1 is SEHNR, CDR2 FQNEAQ (reference sequence). This CDR3 spans 14 amino acids. Between the trimmed V and J ends, which lost 4 bases and 4 bases, there was a span of 12 bases. CDR3 amino acids: CASSSDGRADTQYF. In DNA, the CDR3 is TGTGCCAGCAGCTCAGATGGCAGGGCAGATACGCAGTATTTT.

The chain carries TRBV4-3 and TRBJ1-2; 7 bases agree with TRBD1. There are 15 residues in the CDR3. CDR1 is LGHNA, CDR2 YSLEER, per germline. With 0 bases clipped from V and 2 bases from J, the junction kept 3 bases outside the gene matches. The DNA of the CDR3 is TGCGCCAGCAGCCAAGATGGAGGGGGCAACTATGGCTACACCTTC. Its protein product is CASSQDGGGNYGYTF.

This chain joins TRBV10-1 and TRBJ2-1, with 10 bases that match TRBD2. The J segment lost 9 bases and the V segment lost 0 bases, leaving 17 bases of the junction unmatched. Germline values: CDR1 WNHNN, CDR2 SYGVQD (reference sequence). The CDR3 covers 19 residues. The CDR3 DNA reads TGCGCCAGCAGTGAGTCAAGTCTAGCGGGAGATATTGAGGTGGGTGAGCAGTTCTTC. Protein product: CASSESSLAGDIEVGEQFF.

The chain is built from TRBV30 and TRBJ2-2; 10 nucleotides match TRBD1. The CDR3 length is 15 residues. The trim removed 5 bases at V and 3 bases at J, leaving 6 bases unmatched. CDR1 GTSNPN and CDR2 SVGIG come from the germline V gene (reference sequence). The CDR3 reads CAWVDRGLYTGELFF. CDR3 in DNA: TGTGCCTGGGTTGACAGGGGGCTTTACACCGGGGAGCTGTTTTTT.

The V and J genes are TRBV9 and TRBJ2-2, with D possibly TRBD1 on 5 matching bases. V lost 0 bases and J lost 0, with 9 bases in between. Germline CDR1 and CDR2: SGDLS and YYNGEE. The CDR3 runs to 16 residues. The CDR3 coding sequence is TGTGCCAGCAGCGTAGACAGGTTTTCGAACACCGGGGAGCTGTTTTTT. Residues: CASSVDRFSNTGELFF.

J is TRBJ1-2 and V is TRBV5-1; 10 bases line up with TRBD1. The CDR3 contains 14 residues. The ends lost 3 bases at V and 8 bases at J; junction bases unmatched: 7. In germline, CDR1 is SGHRS, CDR2 YFSETQ. The CDR3: CASSSRQGANGYTF. CDR3 sequence (DNA): TGCGCCAGCAGCTCCCGACAGGGGGCGAACGGCTACACCTTC.

This chain connects TRBV5-4 to TRBJ2-3, with no clear D. The length of the CDR3 is 17 residues. Germline assignment: CDR1 SGHNT and CDR2 YYREEE (reference sequence). With 6 bases removed from V and 5 bases from J, the gap between germline ends came to 25 bases. The CDR3 nucleotides read TGTGCCAGCACCTTCTTGACTCGAACATCTGTGGGAGATACGCAGTATTTT. The encoded protein is CASTFLTRTSVGDTQYF. Looking up the rest from reference TRBV5-4 and TRBJ2-3 gives the full variable domain: ETGVTQSPTHLIKTRGQQVTLRCSSQSGHNTVSWYQQALGQGPQFIFQYYREEENGRGNFPPRFSGLQFPNYSSELNVNALELDDSALYLCASTFLTRTSVGDTQYFGPGTRLTVL.

V gene TRBV6-2 or TRBV6-3 combines with J gene TRBJ2-5; D not resolved. Trimming stripped 2 bases from V and 5 bases from J, with 9 bases between. Looked up from germline, CDR1 is MNHEY and CDR2 is SVGEGT. CDR3 length: 13 residues. CDR3 protein: CASSYLQVETQYF. The CDR3 DNA reads as TGTGCCAGCAGTTACCTCCAGGTGGAGACCCAGTACTTC.

The rearrangement uses TRBV6-5 and TRBJ2-1, with 7 bases matching TRBD2. The V gene's germline CDR1 is MNHEY and CDR2 SVGAGI. Losses at the gene ends were 6 bases for V and 4 bases for J; bases not matched to a gene: 9. This CDR3 contains 15 residues. The CDR3 region is CASRPLPSGYNEQFF. CDR3 nucleotide sequence: TGTGCCAGCAGACCCTTACCTAGCGGATACAATGAGCAGTTCTTC.

The chain employs TRBV4-3 and TRBJ1-5; D gene ambiguous. There are 16 residues in the CDR3. Trimming shortened V by 0 bases and J by 7 bases, and 16 bases separated the two germline ends. Germline values: CDR1 LGHNA, CDR2 YSLEER. CDR3 sequence: CASSQDRQTPWQPQHF. The CDR3 region has the DNA TGCGCCAGCAGCCAAGATAGGCAGACACCTTGGCAGCCCCAGCATTTT.

The V and J genes are TRBV9 and TRBJ2-7, with 8 positions matching TRBD2. Germline CDR1 SGDLS, CDR2 YYNGEE. V shed 5 bases and J 6 bases; nucleotides not matched to a gene: 4. The CDR3 contains 12 residues. CDR3 bases: TGTGCCAGCAGTGCGGCGGGGGGCGAGCAGTACTTC. Translating gives CASSAAGGEQYF.

The chain employs TRBV29-1 and TRBJ1-6; 10 positions match TRBD1. Per germline, CDR1 SQVTM and CDR2 ANQGSEA. This CDR3 contains 13 residues. The trim removed 6 bases at V and 8 bases at J, leaving 4 bases unmatched. CDR3 sequence reads: CSVRQGAYSPLHF. CDR3 DNA: TGCAGCGTGAGACAGGGGGCTTATTCACCCCTCCACTTT.

This sequence joins TRBV19 and TRBJ2-2; D gene ambiguous. The germline V gene has CDR1 LNHDA and CDR2 SQIVND (reference sequence). CDR3 length: 14 amino acids. Trimming pared 7 bases from V and 4 bases from J, leaving 13 bases between. DNA for the CDR3: TGTGCCAGTAAAAGGCAGCTAGGCACCGGGGAGCTGTTTTTT. Protein: CASKRQLGTGELFF.

This chain joins TRBV6-5 and TRBJ1-1; weak D call: TRBD1 (5 bases). Trimming pared 5 bases from V and 2 bases from J, leaving 15 bases between. CDR3 length equals 15 residues. CDR1 and CDR2 from the germline V gene are MNHEY and SVGAGI. This chain's CDR3 is CASSRGGASNTEAFF. CDR3 DNA sequence: TGTGCCAGCAGTCGCGGCGGGGCCTCTAACACTGAAGCTTTCTTT.

J is TRBJ2-7 and V is TRBV10-3; 8 nucleotides match TRBD1. There are 19 residues in the CDR3. Trimming took 4 bases from V and 0 from J; bases not matched to a gene: 17. Germline loops: CDR1 ENHRY, CDR2 SYGVKD. The CDR3 region is CAISGTGAGGPTSSYEQYF. The CDR3 DNA follows: TGTGCCATCAGTGGAACGGGGGCAGGGGGCCCCACGAGCTCCTACGAGCAGTACTTC.